Described below is a single T cell receptor beta chain sequence and its context. The record originates from a study of sequential checkpoint blockade in melanoma. About the study: Arm A got nivolumab then ipilimumab; arm B the reverse, 1:1. Maintenance nivolumab came after either treatment sequence.

Measured with immunoSEQ multiplex PCR; TCRdb has only the in-frame clones, and not every one. The data show tens of thousands of clones, about two thirds seen once. The sample's treatment: randomized to nivolumab then ipilimumab (arm A) or the reverse (arm B). No patient had prior DNA-damaging chemotherapy. Sorted cells were live CD3+CD8+, lacking CD19 and CD56, from PBMCs. The material was CD8+ T cells sorted from blood (inferred from file names), obtained from a patient given nivolumab and ipilimumab in sequence. The TCR sequence derives from a human donor with melanoma.

CDR3 coding DNA: TGTGCCAGCAGCTTGCCTAGGGGGCCGACCTACGAGCAGTACTTC. Its translation is CASSLPRGPTYEQYF. This chain links TRBV5-6 with TRBJ2-7; 7 positions match TRBD1. This CDR3 contains 15 residues. CDR1 is SGHDT, CDR2 YYEEEE, per germline. V dropped 1 base and J dropped 2; count of bases not matched to a gene: 6.